This TCR beta chain was obtained from a study of blood T cell repertoires in COVID-19. Study details: COVID-19 samples collected from the United States, Italy and Spain covered acute and convalescent phases. T cells, B-cell-depleted T cells, or PBMCs provided the cDNA or gDNA that served as material.

As handled by the study authors: The authors estimated nucleated cell counts from reference gene primer amplification. Clones were read by immunoSEQ multiplex PCR, and TCRdb kept only the in-frame ones, dropping some. That table furnishes V, J and clone size, whereas the DNA furnished D and trimming. Of roughly 250,000 clones detected, roughly 84% appear once; the ten largest clones hold 2% to 2.5%. The CDR3 has 14 residues. Trimming stripped 4 bases from V and 3 bases from J, with 13 bases between. CDR1 is SGHNT and CDR2 is YYREEE in the germline V gene (reference sequence). J is TRBJ1-1 and V is TRBV5-4; D gene uncertain. This receptor was taken from a middle-aged woman who had recovered from COVID-19. The sequenced sample was peripheral blood. In DNA, the CDR3 is TGTGCCAGCAGCCCCCCCGGGATGGACACTGAAGCTTTCTTT. This codes for CASSPPGMDTEAFF.